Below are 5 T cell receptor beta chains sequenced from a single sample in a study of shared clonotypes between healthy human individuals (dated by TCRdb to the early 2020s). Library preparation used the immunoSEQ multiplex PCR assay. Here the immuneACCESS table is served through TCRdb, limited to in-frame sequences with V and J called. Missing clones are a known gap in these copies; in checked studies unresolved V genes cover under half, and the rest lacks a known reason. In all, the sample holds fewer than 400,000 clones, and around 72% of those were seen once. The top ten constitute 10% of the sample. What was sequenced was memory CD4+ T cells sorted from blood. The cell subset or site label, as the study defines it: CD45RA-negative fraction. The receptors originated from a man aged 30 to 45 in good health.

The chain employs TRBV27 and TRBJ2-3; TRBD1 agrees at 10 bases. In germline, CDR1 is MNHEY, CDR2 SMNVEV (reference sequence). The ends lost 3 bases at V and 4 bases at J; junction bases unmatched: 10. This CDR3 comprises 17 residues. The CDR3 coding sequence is TGTGCCAGCAGTTTTTTCGGTGGGACAGGGGTAGCAGATACGCAGTATTTT. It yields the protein CASSFFGGTGVADTQYF.

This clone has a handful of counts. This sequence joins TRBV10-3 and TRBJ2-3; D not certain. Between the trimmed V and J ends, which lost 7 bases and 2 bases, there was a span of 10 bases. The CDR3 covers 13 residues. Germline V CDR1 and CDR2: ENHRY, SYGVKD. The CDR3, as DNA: TGTGCCATCAACGAGGAAAACACAGATACGCAGTATTTT. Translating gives CAINEENTDTQYF.

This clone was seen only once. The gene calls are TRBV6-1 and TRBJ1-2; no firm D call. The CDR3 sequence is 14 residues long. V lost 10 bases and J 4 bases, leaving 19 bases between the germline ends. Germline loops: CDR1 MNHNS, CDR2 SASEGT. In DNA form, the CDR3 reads TGTGCCACCAGAGACACCCTTGCTCCCTATGGCTACACCTTC. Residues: CATRDTLAPYGYTF.

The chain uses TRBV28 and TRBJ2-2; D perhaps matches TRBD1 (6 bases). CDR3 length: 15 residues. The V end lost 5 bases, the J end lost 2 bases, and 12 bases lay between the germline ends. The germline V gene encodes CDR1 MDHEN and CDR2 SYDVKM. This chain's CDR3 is CASSTEQGNTGELFF. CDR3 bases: TGTGCCAGCAGTACGGAACAGGGAAACACCGGGGAGCTGTTTTTT.

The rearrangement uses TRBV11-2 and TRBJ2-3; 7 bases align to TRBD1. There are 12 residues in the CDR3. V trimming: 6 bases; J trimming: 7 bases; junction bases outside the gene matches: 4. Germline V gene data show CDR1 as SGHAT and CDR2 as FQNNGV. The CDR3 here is CASRQGVHTQYF. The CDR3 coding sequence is TGTGCCAGCAGGCAGGGGGTCCATACGCAGTATTTT.